Listed here is a single T cell receptor beta chain. The antigen is not known. The sample is drawn from a study of T cell responses to AZD1222 COVID-19 vaccine. On the study more broadly: Combined were second doses at about 4 or about 12 weeks. Study-wide results and limits: Females outnumbered males among donors, who were mostly white British; clonal diversity was possibly underestimated. Spike was spanned by vaccine-associated CD4 TCRs, with dominance at 160-218 and 743-854.

The V end lost 4 bases, the J end lost 0 bases, and 9 bases lay between the germline ends. The CDR3 is made up of 14 amino acids. Germline V lookup: CDR1 PRHDT, CDR2 FYEKMQ (reference sequence). Profiling relied on immunoSEQ multiplex PCR, and the TCRdb table lists in-frame clones only, not all of them. The sample lists 90,000 to 100,000 clones; around 90% were seen once. This sequence originates from an adult in good health. Sequenced here: peripheral blood, sampled on day 0 of AZD1222 vaccination. The chain recombines TRBV13 with TRBJ1-1, with D perhaps TRBD1 (6 bases). The CDR3 here is CASSSAGVNTEAFF. CDR3 nucleotides: TGTGCCAGCAGCTCTGCAGGGGTGAACACTGAAGCTTTCTTT.